This T cell receptor beta chain emerged from a study of shared clonotypes between healthy human individuals. The CDR3 has 15 amino acids. Germline V gene lookup returns CDR1 LNHDA and CDR2 SQIVND (reference sequence). With 1 base removed from V and 1 base from J, the gap between germline ends came to 8 bases. Assay runs were performed at deep level. The assay was immunoSEQ multiplex PCR, and TCRdb's table has in-frame clones only and misses some. The data contain 2 million to 2.5 million clones, 90% to 95% of them singletons. Nashville, Tennessee was home to all donors, who were Caucasian adults. Both subsets, CD45RA+ naive and CD45RA-negative memory, were split from the CD4+ cells. Study-level results: Generation probabilities were higher for clonotypes shared across all four sorted-subset donors than for unshared ones.

As regards this clone: Its matching antigen is unknown.

The sequence was collected from a man aged 18 to 30 in good health. Some clones in this sample may be carry-over from other donors' samples. The chain joins TRBV19 to TRBJ1-3; D is perhaps TRBD1 (5 bases). The sample comprised naive CD4+ T cells from PBMCs. Subset defined: CD45RA+ positively selected. The CDR3 DNA sequence: TGTGCCAGTAGTATAGGGGGCACATCTGGAAACACCATATATTTT. Translation: CASSIGGTSGNTIYF.